The present TCR beta chain was sequenced within a study of blood T cell repertoires in COVID-19 (dated by TCRdb to between 2020 and 2021). Study-level background: Samples from collaborators originated in the United States, Italy and Spain and spanned both the acute and convalescent phases of COVID-19. The prospective study material was composed of cDNA or gDNA derived from T cells, B-cell-depleted T cells, or PBMCs. Deeply sampled blood TCRbeta repertoires from subjects exposed to, actively infected with, or recovered from COVID-19 were included in the dataset. The repertoires were released in a freely available public database intended as a resource for research on the immune response to SARS-CoV-2. Samples came from the ongoing ImmuneRACE study (first 160 participants) plus 1,254 subjects from 6 global collaborators. The sample metadata nearly always contained a de-identified subject ID, COVID-19 status, age in years and sex. Where available, HLA class I and class II types were obtained from metadata supplied by the sample provider rather than from assay-based typing. Results and caveats for the whole study, not just this receptor: Clinical and demographic metadata were provided uncurated, with the amount varying by source and participant.

The immunoSEQ Assay, a bias-controlled multiplex PCR, was used to amplify TCRbeta CDR3 regions from genomic DNA. Per the source publication's procedure: The number of nucleated cells in each sample was estimated from the amplification of reference gene primers within the assay. To quantify the absolute abundance of each unique TCRbeta CDR3 rearrangement, sequence reads were collapsed and filtered. For each sample, productive Simpson clonality was calculated as the square root of Simpson's diversity index across productive rearrangements. In its TCRdb copy, this immuneACCESS table keeps in-frame sequences only and misses some clones. Where compared with another copy, unresolved V genes explain less than half of these, and the others have no known cause. The V and J calls and clone size were taken over from that table, and D and trimming were inferred from the DNA. The sample includes roughly 200,000 clones, with over 75% observed a single time. The biggest ten clones account for around 5.9% of the sample.

The CDR3 contains 16 residues, cysteine and phenylalanine counted. Of all the DNA, just the CDR3 is kept, 48 bases in frame from base 1. Here V drops 1 base and J drops 6 bases, and the junction holds 3 bases not matched to any gene. CDR1 and CDR2, per the germline V gene, are LGHNA and YNFKEQ. Samples from volunteer blood donors who had recovered from COVID-19 were contributed by a second Seattle source. Whole blood was collected in K2EDTA tubes by collaborating institutions according to the institutions' own protocols. For TCRbeta analysis, collaborator samples were shipped as frozen whole blood, as isolated PBMCs, or as DNA extracted from either sample type. With regard to this clone: The antigen it recognizes is unknown. No clone much larger than this one lies a single base away; base qualities are absent.

The source material was peripheral blood. The V and J segments used are TRBV4-2 and TRBJ2-3, and 14 junctional nucleotides match TRBD2. The TCR comes from a woman aged 40 to 50 who had recovered from COVID-19. The nucleotide sequence reads as follows: TGTGCCAGCAGCCAAGGACTAGCGGGAGGGGGGGATACGCAGTATTTT. Translated, it gives CASSQGLAGGGDTQYF.